This T cell receptor beta chain was sequenced in a study of OX40 agonist ivuxolimab in advanced cancers. Study in general: Patients achieving partial responses numbered three: one hepatocellular carcinoma case and two cutaneous melanoma cases.

Autoimmune disease history or systemic immunosuppression led to patient exclusion. Only in-frame clones appear in the TCRdb table, and some are missing; sequencing was by immunoSEQ multiplex PCR. Of under 20,000 clones in the sample, 80% to 90% were seen once. Unmatched junction bases numbered 0, after V lost 4 bases and J lost 3 bases. Looked up from germline, CDR1 is SQVTM and CDR2 is ANQGSEA. This CDR3 has 12 residues. The chain links TRBV29-1 to TRBJ2-5, with 9 bases lining up with TRBD1. The sequencing here drew on CD4+ or CD8+ T cells sorted from blood, taken in a trial of the OX40 agonist ivuxolimab. This sequence originates from an adult with an advanced solid tumor such as melanoma, head and neck, liver or kidney cancer. For the CDR3, the DNA is TGCAGCGTTGGGGACAGGGAAGAGACCCAGTACTTC. This gives the protein CSVGDREETQYF. Filled out from reference TRBV29-1 and TRBJ2-5, the complete variable domain reads SAVISQKPSRDICQRGTSLTIQCQVDSQVTMMFWYRQQPGQSLTLIATANQGSEATYESGFVIDKFPISRPNLTFSTLTVSNMSPEDSSIYLCSVGDREETQYFGPGTRLLVL.